The entry below gives a single T cell receptor (beta chain) sequence along with its context. The J segment lost 7 bases and the V segment lost 3 bases, leaving 8 bases of the junction unmatched. In germline, CDR1 is SGDLS, CDR2 YYNGEE. The CDR3 covers 14 residues. Per the authors' pipeline: Amplifying reference gene primers gave estimates of nucleated cell counts. Generated by immunoSEQ multiplex PCR, the TCRdb table keeps only in-frame clones and is missing some. V and J calls and clone size follow that table, whereas D and trimming were derived from the DNA. In the table there are a few hundred thousand clones, around 91% of which are singletons. Cohorts were based on clinical histories the participants reported. This entry comes from a study of blood T cell repertoires in COVID-19.

The chain is built from TRBV9 and TRBJ1-2; TRBD1 agrees at 8 bases. The clonotype comes from a woman younger than 30 with acute COVID-19. The specimen sequenced was PBMCs or T cells enriched from blood (not recorded which). CDR3: CASSGTGTHLGYTF. The CDR3 DNA is TGTGCCAGCAGCGGGACAGGGACCCACCTTGGCTACACCTTC.